The clone carrying this T cell receptor beta chain was recorded a few times. The data stem from a study of blood T cell repertoires in COVID-19. Study information: COVID-19 samples, acute and convalescent, were from the United States, Italy and Spain.

The authors' processing: For nucleated cells, counts were estimated from reference gene primer amplification. TCRdb's copy holds only in-frame clones and misses some; the assay was immunoSEQ multiplex PCR. V and J calls and clone size are copied from that table; D and trimming were computed from the DNA. The table lists about 150,000 clones, around 80% of them singletons. Trimming took 7 bases from V and 3 from J, leaving 10 bases between them. The CDR3 length is 13 residues. From germline, CDR1 is SNHLY and CDR2 FYNNEI. The chain carries TRBV2 and TRBJ1-5; D remains unclear. This clonotype was sampled from a woman aged 45-59 years who had recovered from COVID-19. Sample: PBMCs or T cells enriched from blood (not recorded which). The DNA of the CDR3 is TGTGCCAGCACCCCGGACTTCAATCAGCCCCAGCATTTT. Its protein is CASTPDFNQPQHF.